This T cell receptor beta chain was recovered during a study of OX40 agonist ivuxolimab in advanced cancers. Study summary: Patients undergoing dose escalation presented with hepatocellular carcinoma, melanoma, renal cell or head and neck cancer. Previous treatment with anti-PD-1, anti-PD-L1 or anti-CTLA-4 therapy was allowed; 40% had received some.

The germline V gene encodes CDR1 SGHNT and CDR2 YYREEE (reference sequence). The CDR3 length is 15 residues. V lost 5 bases and J 4 bases, leaving 17 bases between the germline ends. Findings of the study overall: Relatively little clonal expansion, among the lowest observed, appeared in partial responders at 0.1-3.0 mg/kg.

The data were produced by immunoSEQ multiplex PCR, yet TCRdb's version contains in-frame clones alone and is incomplete. The sample shows around 62,000 clones, about 85% of them seen only once. Blood was sampled at baseline, cycle 4 day 1, and cycle 7 day 1. As concerns this clone: The antigen is undetermined.

The receptor's source is an adult with an advanced solid tumor such as melanoma, head and neck, liver or kidney cancer. The V gene is TRBV5-4, the J gene TRBJ2-3; a weak D match, TRBD2 (5 bases). The sample consisted of CD4+ or CD8+ T cells sorted from blood, taken in a trial of the OX40 agonist ivuxolimab. The DNA for the CDR3 is TGTGCCAGCAGACCCCCGGGGAGTAGCCCAGATACGCAGTATTTT. It encodes CASRPPGSSPDTQYF. Complete variable domain (other parts from reference TRBV5-4 and TRBJ2-3): ETGVTQSPTHLIKTRGQQVTLRCSSQSGHNTVSWYQQALGQGPQFIFQYYREEENGRGNFPPRFSGLQFPNYSSELNVNALELDDSALYLCASRPPGSSPDTQYFGPGTRLTVL.